The clone carrying this TCR beta chain has ten or more counts. Breast cancer patients provided tissue from their axillary draining lymph nodes. TCRdb used MiXCR to reprocess the multiplex PCR reads, holding one entry per CDR3 protein. Of some 130,000 distinct CDR3 sequences in the sample, around 20% were seen once. The record originates from a study of breast tumors, draining lymph nodes, adjacent tissues. This CDR3 contains 15 residues. Germline CDR1 reads LNHDA; CDR2 reads SQIVND (reference sequence). V lost 2 bases and J 4 bases, leaving 12 bases between the germline ends. The chain combines TRBV19 with TRBJ1-5; D gene uncertain. Sample: axillary lymph node tissue. The origin of this receptor is a female donor with breast cancer. Some clones in this sample may be carry-over from other donors' samples. The CDR3 loop is CASSIPPGTNQPQHF. The CDR3 DNA is TGTGCCAGTAGTATACCCCCTGGTACAAATCAGCCCCAGCATTTT.